A selection of T cell receptor beta chains follows, all from one sample in a study of blood T cell repertoires in COVID-19. TCRdb's copy holds only in-frame clones and misses some; the assay was immunoSEQ multiplex PCR. The sample contains a few hundred thousand clones, about 87% of which appear only once. Material for sequencing was peripheral blood. These receptors all come from a man aged 60-69 years who had recovered from COVID-19. CDR3s include the opening cysteine and the closing phenylalanine or tryptophan. A D gene is named only where the DNA matches it firmly. Rows give clone size only sometimes, using once, few, many, or a class for an expanded clone.

len	v_gene	abundance	d_gene	j_gene	CDR3nt	CDR3aa
15	TRBV19	NA	TRBD1	TRBJ1-1	TGTGCCAGTACGACCAGGGGGCGCGGGAACACTGAAGCTTTCTTT	CASTTRGRGNTEAFF
11	TRBV25-1	NA	NA	TRBJ2-7	TGTGCCAGCAGTCACTCCTACGAGCAGTACTTC	CASSHSYEQYF
15	TRBV7-2	NA	NA	TRBJ1-4	TGTGCCAGCAGCTTAGAACAGGGAAGAGGCGGCAAACTGTTTTTT	CASSLEQGRGGKLFF
15	TRBV19	NA	TRBD2	TRBJ2-5	TGTGCCAGTAGGGGGAGCGGGAGGGCCCAAGAGACCCAGTACTTC	CASRGSGRAQETQYF
18	TRBV4-2	NA	TRBD1	TRBJ1-4	TGTGCCAGCAGCCCGGGACAGTCGATAGATGCAACTAATGAAAAACTGTTTTTT	CASSPGQSIDATNEKLFF
14	TRBV30	NA	NA	TRBJ2-7	TGTGCCTGGACCGGAAGTTTCTTCCCAGGCGAGCAGTACTTC	CAWTGSFFPGEQYF
15	TRBV15	NA	TRBD2	TRBJ2-3	TGTGCCACCAGCAGAGAAGGGGCTAGCGGTTATACGCAGTATTTT	CATSREGASGYTQYF
15	TRBV5-1	NA	TRBD2	TRBJ2-3	TGCGCCAGCAGCATCGGACTAGCTGGCACAGATACGCAGTATTTT	CASSIGLAGTDTQYF
15	TRBV2	few	TRBD2	TRBJ2-1	TGTGCCAGCACGGACGGACTAGCGGGGATCAATGAGCAGTTCTTC	CASTDGLAGINEQFF
14	TRBV11-2	few	TRBD2	TRBJ2-1	TGTGCCAGCAGCCAACGACTAGCGGGGGGGCCCCCGTTCTTC	CASSQRLAGGPPFF
15	TRBV28	once	NA	TRBJ1-1	TGTGCCAGCAGTTTAGGGGCGGGAATGAACACTGAAGCTTTCTTT	CASSLGAGMNTEAFF
15	TRBV7-8	NA	NA	TRBJ1-6	TGTGCCAGCAGCTTAGCGCGCTCCTATAATTCACCCCTCCACTTT	CASSLARSYNSPLHF
11	TRBV7-2	once	NA	TRBJ2-3	TGTGCCAGCAGAACGGACTCTCCGCAGTATTTT	CASRTDSPQYF
13	TRBV19	NA	TRBD1	TRBJ1-1	TGTGCCAGTAGGGGACAGGGTAGTACTGAAGCTTTCTTT	CASRGQGSTEAFF
14	TRBV6-5	NA	TRBD1	TRBJ2-5	TGTGCCAGCAGTTTACAGGGGCATTGGGAGACCCAGTACTTC	CASSLQGHWETQYF
13	TRBV6-5	NA	NA	TRBJ1-4	TGTGCCAGCGGGGAGGTTCGTAATGAAAAACTGTTTTTT	CASGEVRNEKLFF
12	TRBV19	NA	NA	TRBJ1-1	TGTGCCAGTAGCACCAGGGCGGGGGAGGCTTTCTTT	CASSTRAGEAFF
14	TRBV29-1	NA	NA	TRBJ1-2	TGCAGCGTGGAAAGGGGAACTGGGGTTGGTGGCTACACCTTC	CSVERGTGVGGYTF
14	TRBV19	NA	NA	TRBJ2-7	TGTGCCAGTAGTATAGCATGGACAGACTACGAGCAGTACTTC	CASSIAWTDYEQYF
12	TRBV7-9	few	NA	TRBJ1-2	TGTGCCAGCAGCTTGGGGGAGGATGGCTACACCTTC	CASSLGEDGYTF
13	TRBV10-3	NA	TRBD2	TRBJ2-7	TGTGCCATCAGTGAGCGGGAGGGAGCCGAGCAGTACTTC	CAISEREGAEQYF
17	TRBV10-3	NA	TRBD2	TRBJ2-1	TGTGCCATCAGTGGATGGCATAGCGGGGGGCCTTCAATCGTGCAGTTCTTC	CAISGWHSGGPSIVQFF
11	TRBV29-1	NA	NA	TRBJ1-2	TGCAGCGTTGGGGACATCTATGGCTACACCTTC	CSVGDIYGYTF
15	TRBV28	NA	NA	TRBJ2-2	TGTGCCAGCAAATTGACTAACCTGAACACCGGGGAGCTGTTTTTT	CASKLTNLNTGELFF
13	TRBV30	NA	NA	TRBJ2-1	TGTGCCCAGCTGGGGGCCTACCACAATGAGCAGTTCTTC	CAQLGAYHNEQFF
13	TRBV28	NA	TRBD1	TRBJ1-5	TGTGCCAGCACGGGACAGGGTCATCAGCCCCAGCATTTT	CASTGQGHQPQHF
16	TRBV5-1	NA	TRBD1	TRBJ2-5	TGCGCCAGCAGCTTGGCCAATACAGGGGGCCAAGAGACCCAGTACTTC	CASSLANTGGQETQYF
15	TRBV6-5	NA	NA	TRBJ1-2	TGTGCCAGCAGTTACTCTTTAAACGGTAACTATGGCTACACCTTC	CASSYSLNGNYGYTF
15	TRBV6-5	once	NA	TRBJ1-4	TGTGCCAGCTCCCTAGGGGCAGGGAATAATGAAAAACTGTTTTTT	CASSLGAGNNEKLFF
12	TRBV20-1	NA	NA	TRBJ2-7	TGCAGTGCTAGTACTAGAAACTACGAGCAGTACTTC	CSASTRNYEQYF
15	TRBV10-1	few	TRBD1	TRBJ1-4	TGCGCCAGCAGTCGAGGAGGGACAGAAGATGAAAAACTGTTTTTT	CASSRGGTEDEKLFF
17	TRBV6-2/TRBV6-3	NA	NA	TRBJ1-1	TGTGCCAGCACCCCACAAGGGGAAGGTACAATGAACACTGAAGCTTTCTTT	CASTPQGEGTMNTEAFF
15	TRBV9	NA	NA	TRBJ1-3	TGTGCCAGCAGCATCGGGACATCCTCTGGAAACACCATATATTTT	CASSIGTSSGNTIYF
12	TRBV6-5	NA	TRBD1	TRBJ1-1	TGTGCCGGACAGGGACCCTACACTGAAGCTTTCTTT	CAGQGPYTEAFF
16	TRBV18	NA	TRBD1	TRBJ2-1	TGTGCCAGCTCACGGACAGGGGGCATATCCTACAATGAGCAGTTCTTC	CASSRTGGISYNEQFF
13	TRBV5-8	NA	NA	TRBJ1-1	TGTGCCAGCAGCTTGGAGGGGAGGACTGAAGCTTTCTTT	CASSLEGRTEAFF
14	TRBV3-1/TRBV3-2	NA	NA	TRBJ2-7	TGTGCCAGCAGCCAAGCCCACAGGGAAAGCGAGCAGTACTTC	CASSQAHRESEQYF
12	TRBV4-1	NA	NA	TRBJ2-5	TGCGCCAGCAGCCAAGATCTAGAGACCCAGTACTTC	CASSQDLETQYF
15	TRBV5-1	NA	TRBD2	TRBJ2-5	TGCGCCAGCAGCGGGGGCGGCGGGGGGGGAGAGACCCAGTACTTC	CASSGGGGGGETQYF
15	TRBV3-1/TRBV3-2	NA	NA	TRBJ2-2	TGTGCCAGCAGCCCGGGTGGAGGGAGCACCGGGGAGCTGTTTTTT	CASSPGGGSTGELFF